These T cell receptor beta chains were read from a single sample in a study of CD8 T cells in ankylosing spondylitis. TCRdb analysed the 5' RACE reads with MiXCR anew, one entry per CDR3 protein. The sample holds around 150,000 distinct CDR3 sequences, 30% to 35% seen once. Sequenced sample: synovial fluid, either unsorted or a sorted T cell fraction (not recorded which). All receptors come from a male donor with ankylosing spondylitis. Each CDR3 is given with its conserved first and last residue. The D gene is left open where the match is weak. Clone sizes are given selectively: once, few, many, or a class where the clone is expanded.

d_gene: TRBD2; j_gene: TRBJ2-5; abundance: NA; v_gene: TRBV4-2; CDR3nt: TGTGCCAGCAGCCAAGTTTCTAGCGGGACGGGGGAGACCCAGTACTTC; CDR3aa: CASSQVSSGTGETQYF
d_gene: NA; j_gene: TRBJ1-1; abundance: few; v_gene: TRBV12-3/TRBV12-4; CDR3nt: TGTGCCAGCACCCCCCGGCAGAGGAACACTGAAGCTTTCTTT; CDR3aa: CASTPRQRNTEAFF
d_gene: NA; j_gene: TRBJ2-2; abundance: many; v_gene: TRBV7-7; CDR3nt: TGTGCCAGCAGCTTAACAGGGCAAACCGGGGAGCTGTTTTTT; CDR3aa: CASSLTGQTGELFF
d_gene: NA; j_gene: TRBJ2-1; abundance: many; v_gene: TRBV2; CDR3nt: TGTGCCAGCACTCGATGGTACAATGAGCAGTTCTTC; CDR3aa: CASTRWYNEQFF
d_gene: TRBD1; j_gene: TRBJ1-5; abundance: NA; v_gene: TRBV6-2/TRBV6-3; CDR3nt: TGTGCCAGCAGAACGACAGGGAAGGGTCAGCCCCAGCATTTT; CDR3aa: CASRTTGKGQPQHF
d_gene: NA; j_gene: TRBJ2-3; abundance: NA; v_gene: TRBV5-1; CDR3nt: TGCGCCAGCAGCTCGGACGTACTTGCGCAGTATTTT; CDR3aa: CASSSDVLAQYF
d_gene: TRBD2; j_gene: TRBJ2-7; abundance: NA; v_gene: TRBV11-1; CDR3nt: TGTGCCAGCAGCCCGCGGACGGGACTAGCGGTCCGCGAGCAGTACTTC; CDR3aa: CASSPRTGLAVREQYF
d_gene: NA; j_gene: TRBJ2-7; abundance: NA; v_gene: TRBV20-1; CDR3nt: TGCAGTGCTCAACGGGGGACCTCCTACGAGCAGTACTTC; CDR3aa: CSAQRGTSYEQYF
d_gene: NA; j_gene: TRBJ2-1; abundance: NA; v_gene: TRBV4-2; CDR3nt: TGTGCCAGCAGCCCCCCGGGATTCGAGCAGTTCTTC; CDR3aa: CASSPPGFEQFF
d_gene: NA; j_gene: TRBJ2-1; abundance: NA; v_gene: TRBV6-4; CDR3nt: TGTGCCAGCAGTGTGACCTATCCCCCCTATGAGCAGTTCTTC; CDR3aa: CASSVTYPPYEQFF
d_gene: TRBD2; j_gene: TRBJ2-2; abundance: NA; v_gene: TRBV12-3/TRBV12-4; CDR3nt: TGTGCCAGCTCACTAGCGGGGGGGAACTTCGGGGAGCTGTTTTTT; CDR3aa: CASSLAGGNFGELFF
d_gene: NA; j_gene: TRBJ1-6; abundance: few; v_gene: TRBV5-1; CDR3nt: TGCGCCAGCGCTATCTCGAATTCACCCCTCCACTTT; CDR3aa: CASAISNSPLHF
d_gene: NA; j_gene: TRBJ2-7; abundance: few; v_gene: TRBV28; CDR3nt: TGTGCCAGCAGTTTAACAGGGTTTGGTACCTACGAGCAGTACTTC; CDR3aa: CASSLTGFGTYEQYF
d_gene: TRBD2; j_gene: TRBJ2-2; abundance: NA; v_gene: TRBV29-1; CDR3nt: TGCAGCGTCGCCGGACTAGCGGGTTTGGGCACCGGGGAGCTGTTTTTT; CDR3aa: CSVAGLAGLGTGELFF
d_gene: NA; j_gene: TRBJ2-5; abundance: few; v_gene: TRBV5-1; CDR3nt: TGCGCCAGCAGCTCACCCCGTGGGGTGGAGACCCAGTACTTC; CDR3aa: CASSSPRGVETQYF
d_gene: NA; j_gene: TRBJ2-2; abundance: few; v_gene: TRBV20-1; CDR3nt: TGCAGTGCTAGAGATCGCAGGACTCCCTCCGGGGAGCTGTTTTTT; CDR3aa: CSARDRRTPSGELFF
d_gene: TRBD2; j_gene: TRBJ2-1; abundance: few; v_gene: TRBV14; CDR3nt: TGTGCCAGCAGCCAAGTGGTAGCGGGAGGCCACAATGAGCAGTTCTTC; CDR3aa: CASSQVVAGGHNEQFF
d_gene: TRBD2; j_gene: TRBJ2-3; abundance: NA; v_gene: TRBV11-2; CDR3nt: TGTGCCAGCAGCTTGACTAGCTCTAGCACAGATACGCAGTATTTT; CDR3aa: CASSLTSSSTDTQYF
d_gene: NA; j_gene: TRBJ2-7; abundance: NA; v_gene: TRBV3-1; CDR3nt: TGTGCCAGCAGCCTTTTCCCCGAATCCTCCTACGAGCAGTACTTC; CDR3aa: CASSLFPESSYEQYF
d_gene: NA; j_gene: TRBJ2-1; abundance: NA; v_gene: TRBV5-1; CDR3nt: TGCGCCAGCAGCTTGTGGGGGGCCTCTGAGCAGTTCTTC; CDR3aa: CASSLWGASEQFF
d_gene: NA; j_gene: TRBJ2-7; abundance: once; v_gene: TRBV7-9; CDR3nt: TGTGCCAGCAGCTTAGTAGGACAGAAATACGAGCAGTACTTC; CDR3aa: CASSLVGQKYEQYF
d_gene: TRBD2; j_gene: TRBJ2-1; abundance: few; v_gene: TRBV7-2; CDR3nt: TGTGCCAGCCGGGGGGGGACTAGCGGGAGCAATGAGCAGTTCTTC; CDR3aa: CASRGGTSGSNEQFF
d_gene: NA; j_gene: TRBJ2-3; abundance: few; v_gene: TRBV29-1; CDR3nt: TGCAGCGGGGACCCTAGCACAGATACGCAGTATTTT; CDR3aa: CSGDPSTDTQYF
d_gene: NA; j_gene: TRBJ1-1; abundance: many; v_gene: TRBV6-2/TRBV6-3; CDR3nt: TGTGCCAGCACCACCCCTGGACACCGTCTTGAAGCTTTCTTT; CDR3aa: CASTTPGHRLEAFF
d_gene: NA; j_gene: TRBJ2-5; abundance: few; v_gene: TRBV2; CDR3nt: TGTGCCAGCACCGCGGGACGGAGCCAAGAGACCCAGTACTTC; CDR3aa: CASTAGRSQETQYF
d_gene: NA; j_gene: TRBJ2-5; abundance: few; v_gene: TRBV18; CDR3nt: TGTGCCAGCTCCCGCGCCCGGATCGGGGTTGCCCAAGAGACCCAGTACTTC; CDR3aa: CASSRARIGVAQETQYF
d_gene: TRBD1; j_gene: TRBJ1-2; abundance: NA; v_gene: TRBV6-1; CDR3nt: TGTGCCAGCAGTAAACCCGTGACAGGGGGCGATGGCTACACCTTC; CDR3aa: CASSKPVTGGDGYTF
d_gene: NA; j_gene: TRBJ2-7; abundance: NA; v_gene: TRBV28; CDR3nt: TGTGCCAGCAGTTCGGGATCCTACGAGCAGTACTTC; CDR3aa: CASSSGSYEQYF
d_gene: NA; j_gene: TRBJ1-2; abundance: NA; v_gene: TRBV6-1; CDR3nt: TGTGCCAGCAGGACAGACCCTTACTATGGCTACACCTTC; CDR3aa: CASRTDPYYGYTF
d_gene: TRBD1; j_gene: TRBJ1-3; abundance: few; v_gene: TRBV29-1; CDR3nt: TGCAGCGTGGATACAGGGACAGGGGGCCGTCGGTCTGGAAACACCATATATTTT; CDR3aa: CSVDTGTGGRRSGNTIYF
d_gene: NA; j_gene: TRBJ2-2; abundance: NA; v_gene: TRBV16; CDR3nt: TGTGCCAGCAGCCAGTTACAGGGCACCGGGGAGCTGTTTTTT; CDR3aa: CASSQLQGTGELFF
d_gene: TRBD1; j_gene: TRBJ2-1; abundance: few; v_gene: TRBV11-2; CDR3nt: TGTGCCAGCAGCTGGGAAACGGGACAGGGGCGCAATGAGCAGTTCTTC; CDR3aa: CASSWETGQGRNEQFF
d_gene: NA; j_gene: TRBJ1-1; abundance: once; v_gene: TRBV2; CDR3nt: TGTGCCAGCAGTGAACACAACACTGAAGCTTTCTTT; CDR3aa: CASSEHNTEAFF
d_gene: TRBD1; j_gene: TRBJ2-3; abundance: many; v_gene: TRBV12-3/TRBV12-4; CDR3nt: TGTGCCTCTCGACAGGGGGGCGATACGCAGTATTTT; CDR3aa: CASRQGGDTQYF
d_gene: TRBD2; j_gene: TRBJ2-3; abundance: once; v_gene: TRBV5-1; CDR3nt: TGCGCCACCCGGAACGGGGCTAGCGGGAGGGCCGGCACAGATACGCAGTATTTT; CDR3aa: CATRNGASGRAGTDTQYF
d_gene: NA; j_gene: TRBJ2-5; abundance: once; v_gene: TRBV5-1; CDR3nt: TGCGCCAGCAGCCCCATCAAGGGCAGGGGCCTAGGAGAGACCCAGTACTTC; CDR3aa: CASSPIKGRGLGETQYF
d_gene: NA; j_gene: TRBJ2-1; abundance: many; v_gene: TRBV6-1; CDR3nt: TGTGCCAGCAGTCATAAGGGGGATGGATGGGGTGAGCAGTTCTTC; CDR3aa: CASSHKGDGWGEQFF
d_gene: NA; j_gene: TRBJ1-2; abundance: NA; v_gene: TRBV18; CDR3nt: TGTGCCAGCTCACCCCAGACCGATGACTACACCTTC; CDR3aa: CASSPQTDDYTF
d_gene: NA; j_gene: TRBJ2-2; abundance: few; v_gene: TRBV28; CDR3nt: TGTGCCAGCGAATTAACCGGGGGCGGTGGCACCGGGGAGCTGTTTTTT; CDR3aa: CASELTGGGGTGELFF
d_gene: NA; j_gene: TRBJ1-5; abundance: many; v_gene: TRBV29-1; CDR3nt: TGCAGCGTTGCAGGGTTCAATCAGCCCCAGCATTTT; CDR3aa: CSVAGFNQPQHF
d_gene: NA; j_gene: TRBJ1-5; abundance: NA; v_gene: TRBV27; CDR3nt: TGTGCCAGCAGTTCCCTCGGGGGGAACAATCAGCCCCAGCATTTT; CDR3aa: CASSSLGGNNQPQHF
d_gene: NA; j_gene: TRBJ1-5; abundance: NA; v_gene: TRBV6-5; CDR3nt: TGTGCCAGCAGTTACTCCTTGACTAGGTCTTCGTATCAGCCCCAGCATTTT; CDR3aa: CASSYSLTRSSYQPQHF
d_gene: NA; j_gene: TRBJ1-2; abundance: many; v_gene: TRBV20-1; CDR3nt: TGCAGTGCTAGAGAAGTTAACCCGGCTCCTCAAAGCAACTATGGCTACACCTTC; CDR3aa: CSAREVNPAPQSNYGYTF
d_gene: TRBD2; j_gene: TRBJ2-6; abundance: NA; v_gene: TRBV11-2; CDR3nt: TGTGCCAGCAGCCTGAGGACTAGCCCCAGAATCGGGGCCAACGTCCTGACTTTC; CDR3aa: CASSLRTSPRIGANVLTF
d_gene: NA; j_gene: TRBJ2-7; abundance: NA; v_gene: TRBV4-1; CDR3nt: TGCGCCAGCAGCCAAGCCGGGCCTACAATTTACGAGCAGTACTTC; CDR3aa: CASSQAGPTIYEQYF
d_gene: TRBD1; j_gene: TRBJ2-2; abundance: many; v_gene: TRBV10-3; CDR3nt: TGTGCCATCAGTGACTCCTGGACAGGGGGCGCGAACACCGGGGAGCTGTTTTTT; CDR3aa: CAISDSWTGGANTGELFF
d_gene: TRBD1; j_gene: TRBJ1-4; abundance: NA; v_gene: TRBV5-1; CDR3nt: TGCGCCAGCAGCCGGGACAGAACTAATGAAAAACTGTTTTTT; CDR3aa: CASSRDRTNEKLFF
d_gene: NA; j_gene: TRBJ1-5; abundance: few; v_gene: TRBV28; CDR3nt: TGTGCCAGCAGTAATATTGGGTGGGGTAGCAATCAGCCCCAGCATTTT; CDR3aa: CASSNIGWGSNQPQHF
d_gene: NA; j_gene: TRBJ1-5; abundance: NA; v_gene: TRBV12-3/TRBV12-4; CDR3nt: TGTGCCAGCAGTTTAGAGGGGGATCAGCCCCAGCATTTT; CDR3aa: CASSLEGDQPQHF
d_gene: TRBD1; j_gene: TRBJ2-7; abundance: many; v_gene: TRBV6-4; CDR3nt: TGTGCCAGGGCCGGGACAGGGGGCTCCTACGAGCAGTACTTC; CDR3aa: CARAGTGGSYEQYF
d_gene: NA; j_gene: TRBJ2-3; abundance: few; v_gene: TRBV5-5; CDR3nt: TGTGCCAGCAGCCGGACTCCAACGAGCACAGATACGCAGTATTTT; CDR3aa: CASSRTPTSTDTQYF